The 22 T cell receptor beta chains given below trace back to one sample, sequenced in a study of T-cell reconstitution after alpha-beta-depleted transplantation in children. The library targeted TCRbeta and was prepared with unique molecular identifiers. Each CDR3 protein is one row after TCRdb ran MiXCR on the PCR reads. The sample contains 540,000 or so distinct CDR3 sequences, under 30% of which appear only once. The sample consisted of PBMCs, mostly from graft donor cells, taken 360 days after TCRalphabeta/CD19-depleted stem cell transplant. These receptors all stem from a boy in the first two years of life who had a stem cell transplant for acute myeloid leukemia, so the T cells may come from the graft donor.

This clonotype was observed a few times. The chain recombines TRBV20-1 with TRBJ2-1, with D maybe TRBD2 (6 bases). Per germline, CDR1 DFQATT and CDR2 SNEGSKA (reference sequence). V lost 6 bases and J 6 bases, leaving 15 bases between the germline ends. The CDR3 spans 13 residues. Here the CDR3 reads CSALPGEVNEQFF. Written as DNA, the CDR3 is TGCAGTGCCCTACCGGGGGAAGTCAATGAGCAGTTCTTC.

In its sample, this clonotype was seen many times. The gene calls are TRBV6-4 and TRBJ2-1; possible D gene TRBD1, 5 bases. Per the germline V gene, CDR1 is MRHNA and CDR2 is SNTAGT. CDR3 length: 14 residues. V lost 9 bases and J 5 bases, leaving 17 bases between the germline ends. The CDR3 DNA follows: TGTGCCAGTCGGATGGGGCCGGGCGACAATGAGCAGTTCTTC. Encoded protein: CASRMGPGDNEQFF.

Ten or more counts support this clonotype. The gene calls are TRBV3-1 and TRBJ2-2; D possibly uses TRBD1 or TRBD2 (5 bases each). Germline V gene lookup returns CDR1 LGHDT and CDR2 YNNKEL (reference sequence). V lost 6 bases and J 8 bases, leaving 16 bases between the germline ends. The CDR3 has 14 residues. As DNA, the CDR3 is TGTGCCAGCAGACACCGGGACGTTCAAGGGGAGCTGTTTTTT. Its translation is CASRHRDVQGELFF.

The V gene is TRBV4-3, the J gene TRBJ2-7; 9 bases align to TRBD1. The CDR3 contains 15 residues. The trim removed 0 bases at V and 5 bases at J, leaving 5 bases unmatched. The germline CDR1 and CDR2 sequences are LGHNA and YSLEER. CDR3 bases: TGCGCCAGCAGCCAAGATTGGACAGGGGTAAACGAGCAGTACTTC. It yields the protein CASSQDWTGVNEQYF.

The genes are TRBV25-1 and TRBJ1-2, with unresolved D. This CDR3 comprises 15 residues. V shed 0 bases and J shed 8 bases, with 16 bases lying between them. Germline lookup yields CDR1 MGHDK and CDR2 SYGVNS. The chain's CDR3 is CASSEYVRADSGYTF. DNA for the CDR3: TGTGCCAGCAGTGAATATGTGAGGGCTGATAGCGGCTACACCTTC.

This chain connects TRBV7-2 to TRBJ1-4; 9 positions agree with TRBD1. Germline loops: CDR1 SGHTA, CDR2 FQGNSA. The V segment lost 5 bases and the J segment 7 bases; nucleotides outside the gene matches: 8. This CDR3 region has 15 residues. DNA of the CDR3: TGTGCCAGCAGCGTACAGGGGGCAAAGATTGAAAAACTGTTTTTT. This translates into CASSVQGAKIEKLFF.

This CDR3 is CSATPGQGAGEQYF. The DNA of the CDR3 is TGCAGTGCTACCCCGGGACAGGGGGCTGGCGAGCAGTACTTC. The gene calls are TRBV20-1 and TRBJ2-7, with TRBD1 identical over 12 bases. Germline CDR1 and CDR2: DFQATT and SNEGSKA (reference sequence). V gave up 4 bases and J gave up 6 bases; unmatched junction bases: 7. The CDR3 loop spans 14 amino acids.

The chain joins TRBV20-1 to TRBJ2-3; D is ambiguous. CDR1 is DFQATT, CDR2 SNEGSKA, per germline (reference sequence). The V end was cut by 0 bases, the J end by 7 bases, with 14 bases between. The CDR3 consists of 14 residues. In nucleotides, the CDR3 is TGCAGTGCTAGAGATAGCCCTAACCTGTATACGCAGTATTTT. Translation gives CSARDSPNLYTQYF.

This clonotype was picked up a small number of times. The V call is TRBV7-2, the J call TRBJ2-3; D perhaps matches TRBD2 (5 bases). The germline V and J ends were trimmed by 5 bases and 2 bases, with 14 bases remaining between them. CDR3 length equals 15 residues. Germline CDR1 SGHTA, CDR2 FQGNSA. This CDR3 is CASSPRGFSTDTQYF. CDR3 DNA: TGTGCCAGCAGCCCTCGGGGATTCTCCACAGATACGCAGTATTTT.

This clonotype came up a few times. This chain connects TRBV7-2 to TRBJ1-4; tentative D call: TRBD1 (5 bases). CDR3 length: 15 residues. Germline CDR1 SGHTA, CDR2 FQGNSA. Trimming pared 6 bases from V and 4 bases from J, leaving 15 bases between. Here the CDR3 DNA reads TGTGCCAGCAGGAATGCCGGGACGCGTAATGAAAAACTGTTTTTT. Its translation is CASRNAGTRNEKLFF.

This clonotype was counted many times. This chain's CDR3 is CASSLLGSGPNTEAFF. CDR3 bases: TGTGCCAGCAGCTTATTGGGTTCAGGGCCGAACACTGAAGCTTTCTTT. The gene calls are TRBV7-9 and TRBJ1-1; a possible D gene is TRBD1 (5 bases). CDR1 is SEHNR, CDR2 FQNEAQ, per germline (reference sequence). V lost 2 bases to trimming and J lost 1 base, with 14 bases between them. The CDR3 loop spans 16 amino acids.

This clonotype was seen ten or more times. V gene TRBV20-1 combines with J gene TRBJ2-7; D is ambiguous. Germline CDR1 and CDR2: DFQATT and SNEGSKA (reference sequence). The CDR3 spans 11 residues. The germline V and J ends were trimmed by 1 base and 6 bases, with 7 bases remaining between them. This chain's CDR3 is CSARVGSEQYF. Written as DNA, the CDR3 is TGCAGTGCTAGAGTCGGGTCCGAGCAGTACTTC.

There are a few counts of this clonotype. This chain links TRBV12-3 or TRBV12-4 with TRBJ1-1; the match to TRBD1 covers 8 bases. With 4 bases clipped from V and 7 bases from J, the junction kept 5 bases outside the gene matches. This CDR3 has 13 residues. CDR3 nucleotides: TGTGCCAGCAGTTCCACAGGGGGTAATGAAGCTTTCTTT. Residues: CASSSTGGNEAFF.

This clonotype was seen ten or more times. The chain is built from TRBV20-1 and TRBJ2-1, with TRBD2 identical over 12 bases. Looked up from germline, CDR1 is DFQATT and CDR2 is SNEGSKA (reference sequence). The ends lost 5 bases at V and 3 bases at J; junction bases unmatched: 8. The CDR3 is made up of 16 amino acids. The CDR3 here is CSAPATSGGHYNEQFF. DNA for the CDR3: TGCAGTGCTCCCGCGACTAGCGGGGGACACTACAATGAGCAGTTCTTC.

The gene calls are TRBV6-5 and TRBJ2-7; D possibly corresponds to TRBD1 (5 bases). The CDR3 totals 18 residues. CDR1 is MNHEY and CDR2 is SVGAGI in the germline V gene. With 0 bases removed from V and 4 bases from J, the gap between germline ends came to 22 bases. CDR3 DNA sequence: TGTGCCAGCAGTTACTCGAATCCAGGGAAGACGAAGCTTTACGAGCAGTACTTC. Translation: CASSYSNPGKTKLYEQYF.

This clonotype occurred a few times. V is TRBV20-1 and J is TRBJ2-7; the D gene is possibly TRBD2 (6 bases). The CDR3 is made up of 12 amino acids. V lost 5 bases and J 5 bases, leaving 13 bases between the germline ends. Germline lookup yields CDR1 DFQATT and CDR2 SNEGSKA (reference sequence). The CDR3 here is CSAAGPEDEQYV. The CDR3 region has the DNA TGCAGTGCTGCGGGACCGGAGGACGAGCAGTACGTC.

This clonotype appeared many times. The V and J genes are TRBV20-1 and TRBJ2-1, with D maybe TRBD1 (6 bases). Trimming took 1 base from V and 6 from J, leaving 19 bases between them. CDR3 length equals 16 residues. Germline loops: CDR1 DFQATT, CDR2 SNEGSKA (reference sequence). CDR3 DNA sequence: TGCAGTGCTAGAGGGGGGCTGACAGGACTTTCCAATGAGCAGTTCTTC. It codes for CSARGGLTGLSNEQFF.

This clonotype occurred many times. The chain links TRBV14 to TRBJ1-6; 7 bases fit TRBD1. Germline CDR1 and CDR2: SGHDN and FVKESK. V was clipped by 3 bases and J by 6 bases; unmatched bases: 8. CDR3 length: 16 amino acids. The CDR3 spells CASSQGRTGINSPLHF. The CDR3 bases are TGTGCCAGCAGCCAGGGGCGGACAGGAATTAATTCACCCCTCCACTTT.

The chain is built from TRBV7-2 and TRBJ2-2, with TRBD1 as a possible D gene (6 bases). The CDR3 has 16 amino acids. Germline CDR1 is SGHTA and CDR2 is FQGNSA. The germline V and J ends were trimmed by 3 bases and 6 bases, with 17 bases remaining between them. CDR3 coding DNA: TGTGCCAGCAGCTTGACTACATACAGGGACCCCGGGGAGCTGTTTTTT. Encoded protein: CASSLTTYRDPGELFF.

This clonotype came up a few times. CDR3 amino acids: CASSEYFQGREGNTEAFF. CDR3 DNA sequence: TGTGCCAGCAGTGAATATTTCCAGGGGCGCGAGGGGAACACTGAAGCTTTCTTT. This chain connects TRBV25-1 to TRBJ1-1; TRBD1 is a possible D gene (6 bases). The CDR3 runs to 18 residues. Between the trimmed V and J ends, which lost 0 bases and 1 base, there was a span of 18 bases. Germline V lookup: CDR1 MGHDK, CDR2 SYGVNS. Looking up the rest from reference TRBV25-1 and TRBJ1-1 gives the full variable domain: EADIYQTPRYLVIGTGKKITLECSQTMGHDKMYWYQQDPGMELHLIHYSYGVNSTEKGDLSSESTVSRIRTEHFPLTLESARPSHTSQYLCASSEYFQGREGNTEAFFGQGTRLTVV.

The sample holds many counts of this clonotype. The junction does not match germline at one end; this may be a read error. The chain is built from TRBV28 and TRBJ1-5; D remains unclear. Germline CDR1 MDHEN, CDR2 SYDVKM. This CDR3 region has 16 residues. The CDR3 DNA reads TGTGCCAGCAGTCTATGGCAGACTTATAGCAATCAGCCCCAGCATTTT. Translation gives CASSLWQTYSNQPQHF.

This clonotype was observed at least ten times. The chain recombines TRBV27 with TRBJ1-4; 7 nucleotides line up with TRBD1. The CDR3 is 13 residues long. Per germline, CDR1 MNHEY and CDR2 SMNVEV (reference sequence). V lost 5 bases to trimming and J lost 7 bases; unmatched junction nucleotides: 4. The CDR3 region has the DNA TGTGCCAGCAGTACAGCAGGGGGTGAAAAACTGTTTTTT. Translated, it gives CASSTAGGEKLFF.